This T cell receptor beta chain came from a study of T cells after yellow fever vaccination. This clonotype has a handful of counts. TCRdb passed the 5' RACE reads through MiXCR, listing each CDR3 protein once. The sample includes 450,000 to 650,000 distinct CDR3 sequences, roughly 13% of them seen just once. The TCR was taken from a man younger than 40 who received the YFV17D yellow fever vaccine. The starting material was PBMCs, obtained on the day of the yellow fever booster vaccination.

CDR3 in amino acids: CASSPPAGGYGYTF. The CDR3 bases are TGCGCCAGCAGCCCCCCCGCAGGAGGGTATGGCTACACCTTC. This chain connects TRBV5-1 to TRBJ1-2; D remains ambiguous. V lost 4 bases and J 5 bases, leaving 15 bases between the germline ends. The germline gives CDR1 SGHRS, CDR2 YFSETQ. CDR3 length equals 14 residues.